This TCR beta chain stems from a study of blood T cell repertoires in COVID-19. At the level of the study: Samples representing acute and convalescent COVID-19 were sourced from the United States, Italy and Spain. T cells, B-cell-depleted T cells, or PBMCs supplied cDNA or gDNA.

In the study's own analysis: Reference gene primers were amplified, and this amplification served to estimate nucleated cell counts. The data were produced by immunoSEQ multiplex PCR, yet TCRdb's version contains in-frame clones alone and is incomplete. The V and J calls and the clone size are those of that table, but D and trimming were determined from the DNA. The sample yields about 300,000 clones, 88% seen once. Trimming removed 6 bases from V and 6 bases from J, with 15 bases in between. The germline CDR1 and CDR2 sequences are ENHRY and SYGVKD. The CDR3 extends over 13 amino acids. The genes are TRBV10-3 and TRBJ2-7; perhaps TRBD1 as D (5 bases). Material: peripheral blood. This receptor was obtained from a woman in her 30s who had recovered from COVID-19. CDR3 protein: CAISVLGALEQYF. The CDR3 region has the DNA TGTGCCATCAGCGTGTTAGGGGCCCTCGAGCAGTACTTC.